The rows below give T cell receptor beta chains drawn from one sample of a study of T cells in localized non-small cell lung cancer. Produced via immunoSEQ multiplex PCR; TCRdb's table is partial and in-frame only. The sample includes roughly 66,000 clones, approximately 87% of them seen just once. The sequenced sample was peripheral blood, obtained before any cancer treatment. All receptors derive from a woman aged 40-69 years with stage I lung adenocarcinoma. Each CDR3 is given with its conserved first and last residue. A D gene is named only where the DNA matches it firmly. Rows may omit the clone size; those that give it use once, few, many or a size class.

cdr3_nt: TGTGCCAGCAGCCAAGACGTACAGGGACCTGAAGCTTTCTTT; cdr3_aa: CASSQDVQGPEAFF; clone_size: NA; j_call: TRBJ1-1; v_call: TRBV14; d_call: NA
cdr3_nt: TGTGCCAGCAGTCCTCCTGGGGGGGGACCTGAAGCTTTCTTT; cdr3_aa: CASSPPGGGPEAFF; clone_size: once; j_call: TRBJ1-1; v_call: TRBV7-9; d_call: NA
cdr3_nt: TGCGCCAAATTCTACGAGCAGTACTTC; cdr3_aa: CAKFYEQYF; clone_size: NA; j_call: TRBJ2-7; v_call: TRBV23-1; d_call: NA
cdr3_nt: TGTGCCAGCAGCCCTTCCCCCGTTGGCACTGAAGCTTTCTTT; cdr3_aa: CASSPSPVGTEAFF; clone_size: NA; j_call: TRBJ1-1; v_call: TRBV9; d_call: NA
cdr3_nt: TGTGCCAGCAGCTACACTGACAGGGCCGAGCAGTACTTC; cdr3_aa: CASSYTDRAEQYF; clone_size: NA; j_call: TRBJ2-7; v_call: TRBV13; d_call: TRBD1
cdr3_nt: TGTGCCAGCAATCGCCGGGCGGAGAACACTGAAGCTTTCTTT; cdr3_aa: CASNRRAENTEAFF; clone_size: NA; j_call: TRBJ1-1; v_call: TRBV6-1; d_call: NA
cdr3_nt: TGTGCCAGCGGGACAGGGGGCAACACTGAAGCTTTCTTT; cdr3_aa: CASGTGGNTEAFF; clone_size: NA; j_call: TRBJ1-1; v_call: TRBV9; d_call: TRBD1
cdr3_nt: TGTGCCAGCAGTGAAGACAGTGGGAATGAAAAACTGTTTTTT; cdr3_aa: CASSEDSGNEKLFF; clone_size: NA; j_call: TRBJ1-4; v_call: TRBV6-4; d_call: NA
cdr3_nt: TGTGCCAGCAGCTTCGGGGGGAACTTC; cdr3_aa: CASSFGGNF; clone_size: NA; j_call: TRBJ2-7; v_call: TRBV5-8; d_call: TRBD2
cdr3_nt: TGTGCCAGCAGCGGACACGGGACAGAGGAGCAAGCTTTCTTT; cdr3_aa: CASSGHGTEEQAFF; clone_size: few; j_call: TRBJ1-1; v_call: TRBV9; d_call: TRBD1
cdr3_nt: TGCAGCGTTGTAGTGTCCTACAATGAGCAGTTCTTC; cdr3_aa: CSVVVSYNEQFF; clone_size: NA; j_call: TRBJ2-1; v_call: TRBV29-1; d_call: NA
cdr3_nt: TGTGCCAGCACGGGATACCAAGAGACCCAGTACTTC; cdr3_aa: CASTGYQETQYF; clone_size: NA; j_call: TRBJ2-5; v_call: TRBV6-5; d_call: NA
cdr3_nt: TGCAGCGTCCGACAGGTCGTAAGTGAGCAGTTCTTC; cdr3_aa: CSVRQVVSEQFF; clone_size: NA; j_call: TRBJ2-1; v_call: TRBV29-1; d_call: NA
cdr3_nt: TGTGCCAGCAGGCCGGGACAACCGAACACTGAAGCTTTCTTT; cdr3_aa: CASRPGQPNTEAFF; clone_size: NA; j_call: TRBJ1-1; v_call: TRBV6-6; d_call: NA
cdr3_nt: TGCGCCAGCAGCTTGGATGGTGTTTGGGAGCAGTTCTTC; cdr3_aa: CASSLDGVWEQFF; clone_size: NA; j_call: TRBJ2-1; v_call: TRBV5-1; d_call: NA
cdr3_nt: TGTGCCAGCAGCTTAGTGGGGGGGATTTTAAAGAATGAGCAGTTCTTC; cdr3_aa: CASSLVGGILKNEQFF; clone_size: NA; j_call: TRBJ2-1; v_call: TRBV7-9; d_call: TRBD2
cdr3_nt: TGTGCCAGCAGCCTTCTCCAGGGGGTTACCGGGGAGCTGTTTTTT; cdr3_aa: CASSLLQGVTGELFF; clone_size: NA; j_call: TRBJ2-2; v_call: TRBV11-2; d_call: TRBD1
cdr3_nt: TGCAGCGTCTACAGGGATCAAGAGACCCAGTACTTC; cdr3_aa: CSVYRDQETQYF; clone_size: NA; j_call: TRBJ2-5; v_call: TRBV29-1; d_call: NA
cdr3_nt: TGCAGCGTTGAGCGCAGGGGTTATGAAAACACCATATATTTT; cdr3_aa: CSVERRGYENTIYF; clone_size: NA; j_call: TRBJ1-3; v_call: TRBV29-1; d_call: NA
cdr3_nt: TGTGCCAGCAGTTATCGAACGGACAACTACGAGCAGTACTTC; cdr3_aa: CASSYRTDNYEQYF; clone_size: NA; j_call: TRBJ2-7; v_call: TRBV2; d_call: NA